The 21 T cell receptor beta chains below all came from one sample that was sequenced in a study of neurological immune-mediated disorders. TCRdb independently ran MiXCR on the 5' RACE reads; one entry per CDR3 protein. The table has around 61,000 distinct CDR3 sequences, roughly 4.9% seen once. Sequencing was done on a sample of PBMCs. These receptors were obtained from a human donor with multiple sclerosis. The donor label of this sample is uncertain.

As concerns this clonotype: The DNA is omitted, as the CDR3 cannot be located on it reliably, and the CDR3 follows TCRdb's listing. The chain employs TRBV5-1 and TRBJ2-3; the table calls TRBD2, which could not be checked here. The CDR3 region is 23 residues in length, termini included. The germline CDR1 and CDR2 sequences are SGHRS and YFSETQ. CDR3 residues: CASTSGEITYEQYFGPGTDTQYF.

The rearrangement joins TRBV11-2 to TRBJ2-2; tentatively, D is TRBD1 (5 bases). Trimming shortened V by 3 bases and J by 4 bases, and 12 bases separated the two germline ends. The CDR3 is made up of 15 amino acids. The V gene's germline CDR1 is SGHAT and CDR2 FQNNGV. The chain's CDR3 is CASSFSDKATGELFF. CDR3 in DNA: TGTGCCAGCAGCTTTTCGGACAAAGCCACCGGGGAGCTGTTTTTT.

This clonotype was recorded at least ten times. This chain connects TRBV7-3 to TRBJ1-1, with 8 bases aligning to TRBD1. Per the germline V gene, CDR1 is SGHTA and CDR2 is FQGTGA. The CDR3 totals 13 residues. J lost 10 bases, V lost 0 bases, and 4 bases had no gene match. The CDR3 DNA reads TGTGCCAGCAGCTTAACGGCTCAGGGGGCAGCTTTCTTT. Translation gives CASSLTAQGAAFF.

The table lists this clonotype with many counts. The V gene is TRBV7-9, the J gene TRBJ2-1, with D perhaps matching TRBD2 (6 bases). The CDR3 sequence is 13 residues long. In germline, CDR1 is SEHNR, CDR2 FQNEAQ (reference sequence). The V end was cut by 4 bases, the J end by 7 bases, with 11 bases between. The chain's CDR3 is CASSYGGTNEQFF. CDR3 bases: TGTGCCAGCAGCTATGGGGGGACGAATGAGCAGTTCTTC.

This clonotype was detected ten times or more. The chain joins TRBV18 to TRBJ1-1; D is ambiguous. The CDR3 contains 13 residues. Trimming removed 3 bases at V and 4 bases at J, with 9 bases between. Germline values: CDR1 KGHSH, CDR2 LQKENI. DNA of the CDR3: TGTGCCAGCTCACCGTCAGATGGCACTGAAGCTTTCTTT. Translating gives CASSPSDGTEAFF.

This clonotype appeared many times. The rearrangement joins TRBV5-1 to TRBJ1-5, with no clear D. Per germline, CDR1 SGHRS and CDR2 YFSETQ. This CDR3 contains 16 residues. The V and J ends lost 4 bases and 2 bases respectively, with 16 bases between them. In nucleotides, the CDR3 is TGCGCCAGCAGCCCTCACCGAGGCCAATGCAATCAGCCCCAGCATTTT. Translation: CASSPHRGQCNQPQHF.

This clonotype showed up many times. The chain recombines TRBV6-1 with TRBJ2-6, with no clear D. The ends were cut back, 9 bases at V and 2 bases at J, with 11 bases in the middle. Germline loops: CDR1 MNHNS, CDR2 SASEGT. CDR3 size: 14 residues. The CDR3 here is CASGWVAGANVLTF. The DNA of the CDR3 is TGTGCCAGTGGATGGGTGGCTGGGGCCAACGTCCTGACTTTC.

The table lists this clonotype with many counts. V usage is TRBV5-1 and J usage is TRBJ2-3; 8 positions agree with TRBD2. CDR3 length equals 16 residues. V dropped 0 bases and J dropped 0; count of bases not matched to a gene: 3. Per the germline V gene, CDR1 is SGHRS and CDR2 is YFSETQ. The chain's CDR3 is CASSLVPGGSTDTQYF. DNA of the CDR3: TGCGCCAGCAGCTTGGTACCGGGGGGGAGCACAGATACGCAGTATTTT.

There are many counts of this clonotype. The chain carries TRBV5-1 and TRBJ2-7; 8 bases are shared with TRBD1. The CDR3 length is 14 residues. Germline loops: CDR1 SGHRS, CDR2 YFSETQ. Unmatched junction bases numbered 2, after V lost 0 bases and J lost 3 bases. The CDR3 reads CASSLAGGGYEQYF. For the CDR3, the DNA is TGCGCCAGCAGCTTGGCAGGGGGCGGCTACGAGCAGTACTTC.

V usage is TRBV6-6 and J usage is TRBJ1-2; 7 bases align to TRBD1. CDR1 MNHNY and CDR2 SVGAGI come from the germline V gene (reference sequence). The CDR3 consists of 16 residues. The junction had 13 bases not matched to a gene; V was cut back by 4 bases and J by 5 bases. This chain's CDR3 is CASSFPVTGTAYGYTF. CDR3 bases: TGTGCCAGCAGTTTCCCGGTGACAGGGACAGCGTATGGCTACACCTTC.

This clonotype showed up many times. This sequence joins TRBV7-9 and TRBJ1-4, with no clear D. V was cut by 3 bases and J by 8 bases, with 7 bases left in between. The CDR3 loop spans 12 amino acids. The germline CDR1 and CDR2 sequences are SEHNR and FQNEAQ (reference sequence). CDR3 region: CASSLNLEKLFF. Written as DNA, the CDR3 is TGTGCCAGCAGCTTGAATCTGGAAAAACTGTTTTTT.

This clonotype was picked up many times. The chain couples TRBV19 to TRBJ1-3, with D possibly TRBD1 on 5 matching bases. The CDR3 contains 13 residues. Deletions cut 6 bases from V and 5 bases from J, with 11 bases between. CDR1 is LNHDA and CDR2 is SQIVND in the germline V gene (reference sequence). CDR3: CASSADSRNTIYF. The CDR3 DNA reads TGTGCCAGTAGCGCCGACAGCCGAAACACCATATATTTT.

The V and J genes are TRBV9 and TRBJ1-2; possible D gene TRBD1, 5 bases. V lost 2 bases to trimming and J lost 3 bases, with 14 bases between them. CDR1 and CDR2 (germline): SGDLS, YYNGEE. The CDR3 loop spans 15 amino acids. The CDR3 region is CASSVEGTADYGYTF. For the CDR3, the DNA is TGTGCCAGCAGCGTTGAGGGGACGGCCGACTATGGCTACACCTTC.

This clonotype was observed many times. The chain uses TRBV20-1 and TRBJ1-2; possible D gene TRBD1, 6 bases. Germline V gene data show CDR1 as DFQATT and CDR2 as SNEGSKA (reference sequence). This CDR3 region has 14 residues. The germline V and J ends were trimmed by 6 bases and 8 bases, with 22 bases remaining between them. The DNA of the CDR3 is TGCAGTGCACCAAACCCCACGGGGGCAGGCGGCTACACCTTC. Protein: CSAPNPTGAGGYTF.

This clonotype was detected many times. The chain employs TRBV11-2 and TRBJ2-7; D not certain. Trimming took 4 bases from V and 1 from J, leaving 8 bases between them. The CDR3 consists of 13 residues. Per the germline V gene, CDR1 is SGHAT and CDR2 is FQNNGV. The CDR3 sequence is CASSSPKSYEQYF. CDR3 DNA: TGTGCCAGCAGCTCGCCAAAATCCTACGAGCAGTACTTC.

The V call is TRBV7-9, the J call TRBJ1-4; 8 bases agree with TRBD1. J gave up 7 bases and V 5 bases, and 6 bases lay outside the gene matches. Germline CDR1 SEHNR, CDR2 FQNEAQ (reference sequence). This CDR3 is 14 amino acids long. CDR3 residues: CASSKQGEGEKLFF. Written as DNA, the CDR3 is TGTGCCAGCAGCAAACAGGGGGAAGGTGAAAAACTGTTTTTT.

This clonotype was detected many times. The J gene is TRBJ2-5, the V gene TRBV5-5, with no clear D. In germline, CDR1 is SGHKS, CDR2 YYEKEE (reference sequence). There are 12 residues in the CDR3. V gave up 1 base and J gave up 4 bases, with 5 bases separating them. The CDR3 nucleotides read TGTGCCAGCAGCTTGAATCCAGAGACCCAGTACTTC. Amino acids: CASSLNPETQYF.

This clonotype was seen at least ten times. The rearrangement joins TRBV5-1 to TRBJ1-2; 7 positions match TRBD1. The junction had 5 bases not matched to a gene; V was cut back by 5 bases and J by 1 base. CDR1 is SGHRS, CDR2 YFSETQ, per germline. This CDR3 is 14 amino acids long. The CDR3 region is CASRWDSHNYGYTF. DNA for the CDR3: TGCGCCAGCAGGTGGGACAGCCATAACTATGGCTACACCTTC.

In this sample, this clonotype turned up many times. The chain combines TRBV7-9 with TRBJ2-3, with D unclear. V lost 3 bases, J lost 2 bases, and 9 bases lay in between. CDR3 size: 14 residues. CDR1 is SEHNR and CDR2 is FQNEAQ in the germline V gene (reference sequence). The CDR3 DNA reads TGTGCCAGCAGCTTTACGGGTTACACAGATACGCAGTATTTT. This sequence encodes CASSFTGYTDTQYF.

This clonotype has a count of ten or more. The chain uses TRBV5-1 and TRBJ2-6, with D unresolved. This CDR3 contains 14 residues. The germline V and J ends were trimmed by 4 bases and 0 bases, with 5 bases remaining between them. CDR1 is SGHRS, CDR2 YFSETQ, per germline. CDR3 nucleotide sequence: TGCGCCAGCAGCGATATCTCTGGGGCCAACGTCCTGACTTTC. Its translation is CASSDISGANVLTF.

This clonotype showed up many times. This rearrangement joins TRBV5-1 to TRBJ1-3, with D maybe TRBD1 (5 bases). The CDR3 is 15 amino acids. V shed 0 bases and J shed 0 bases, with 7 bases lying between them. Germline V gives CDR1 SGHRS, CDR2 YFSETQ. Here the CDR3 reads CASSLDGASGNTIYF. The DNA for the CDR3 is TGCGCCAGCAGCTTGGATGGGGCCTCTGGAAACACCATATATTTT.